The 21 T cell receptor beta chains listed next were all sequenced from one sample in a study of identical twins. TCRdb called the 5' RACE reads again in MiXCR, with one record for every CDR3 protein. The table lists about 890,000 distinct CDR3 sequences, over 9% of them singletons. The sample also formed part of further work on yellow fever vaccine responses in identical twins.

Sequenced material: PBMCs. The receptors stem from a woman aged 18-29 years in good health.

The chain recombines TRBV3-1 with TRBJ2-7, with 9 bases identical to TRBD1. The CDR3 is made up of 15 amino acids. Germline CDR1 is LGHDT and CDR2 is YNNKEL (reference sequence). The CDR3 is CASSEERDRDHEQYV. The CDR3 nucleotides read TGTGCCAGCAGCGAAGAGAGGGACAGGGATCACGAGCAGTACGTC.

This clonotype was found a few times. The chain links TRBV20-1 to TRBJ2-3; 12 positions match TRBD2. Losses at the gene ends were 6 bases for V and 1 base for J; bases not matched to a gene: 17. The CDR3 is made up of 19 amino acids. Germline-derived CDR1 and CDR2 are DFQATT and SNEGSKA (reference sequence). The CDR3 is CSAGRHRLAGAGGTDTQYF. The CDR3 DNA sequence: TGCAGTGCCGGCAGACATCGACTAGCGGGGGCAGGTGGCACAGATACGCAGTATTTT.

This clonotype was counted between two and nine times. The rearrangement links TRBV19 to TRBJ2-7; a possible D gene is TRBD1 (6 bases). CDR1 is LNHDA and CDR2 is SQIVND in the germline V gene (reference sequence). Trimming removed 5 bases from V and 4 bases from J, with 18 bases in between. This CDR3 comprises 15 residues. The CDR3 here is CASSSSTGTLYEQYF. The CDR3 region has the DNA TGTGCCAGTAGTTCCTCAACCGGGACACTTTACGAGCAGTACTTC.

The chain uses TRBV20-1 and TRBJ1-5; D may be TRBD1 (5 bases). The ends were cut back, 6 bases at V and 4 bases at J, with 13 bases in the middle. Germline V gene sequence: CDR1 DFQATT, CDR2 SNEGSKA (reference sequence). CDR3 length: 13 amino acids. In nucleotides, the CDR3 is TGCAGTGCCGGGGGGGGAGAGAATCAGCCCCAGCATTTT. Protein sequence: CSAGGGENQPQHF.

The chain combines TRBV7-9 with TRBJ1-3, with a weak D call TRBD1 (5 bases). Germline assignment: CDR1 SEHNR and CDR2 FQNEAQ (reference sequence). The CDR3 sequence is 16 residues long. V was clipped by 0 bases and J by 0 bases, with 9 bases between them. CDR3: CASSLAPDSSGNTIYF. The CDR3 DNA follows: TGTGCCAGCAGCTTAGCCCCCGACAGCTCTGGAAACACCATATATTTT.

The CDR3 here is CSARDPDTPGIAFF. The CDR3 DNA reads as TGCAGTGCTAGAGATCCGGACACCCCAGGGATAGCTTTCTTT. The chain links TRBV20-1 to TRBJ1-1; weak D call: TRBD1 (5 bases). The CDR3 consists of 14 residues. V dropped 0 bases and J dropped 10 bases, with 18 bases sitting between them. Germline CDR1 and CDR2: DFQATT and SNEGSKA (reference sequence).

This clonotype was seen at least ten times. The V and J genes are TRBV5-1 and TRBJ2-7; the match to TRBD2 covers 9 bases. CDR3 length: 15 amino acids. Germline V gives CDR1 SGHRS, CDR2 YFSETQ. J gave up 3 bases and V 0 bases, and 4 bases lay outside the gene matches. The CDR3 nucleotides read TGCGCCAGCAGCTTGGGCCTAGCGGGATTCTACGAGCAGTACTTC. This codes for CASSLGLAGFYEQYF.

Comment on this clonotype: A read error may produce the germline difference seen at one junction end. The chain joins TRBV2 to TRBJ2-1, with D tentatively TRBD2 (5 bases). This CDR3 comprises 13 residues. Germline CDR1 SNHLY, CDR2 FYNNEI. CDR3 region: CAGSEGTSIVPMF. CDR3 DNA: TGTGCCGGCAGTGAAGGTACTAGTATCGTCCCAATGTTC.

This chain links TRBV9 with TRBJ2-7; 8 positions match TRBD2. This CDR3 has 16 residues. Per germline, CDR1 SGDLS and CDR2 YYNGEE. V lost 0 bases to trimming and J lost 6 bases; unmatched junction nucleotides: 11. The CDR3 here is CASSVGRREDYSEQYF. CDR3 nucleotides: TGTGCCAGCAGCGTAGGCCGGCGGGAGGATTATTCCGAGCAGTACTTC.

This clonotype has a handful of counts. This chain uses TRBV20-1 with TRBJ1-6; tentative D call: TRBD1 (5 bases). This CDR3 contains 13 residues. V was trimmed by 0 bases and J by 7 bases, leaving 7 bases between them. Germline assignment: CDR1 DFQATT and CDR2 SNEGSKA (reference sequence). CDR3 region: CSARDQGNSPLHF. DNA of the CDR3: TGCAGTGCTAGAGACCAGGGCAATTCACCCCTCCACTTT.

This clonotype was detected only a few times. The chain couples TRBV15 to TRBJ1-5; 7 bases are a match to TRBD1. The germline V gene has CDR1 LNHNV and CDR2 YYDKDF (reference sequence). The CDR3 length is 15 residues. Germline trimming cut 0 bases from V and 3 bases from J; bases unmatched to any gene: 2. The CDR3 reads CATSRETGVNQPQHF. CDR3 nucleotides: TGTGCCACCAGCAGAGAAACAGGGGTCAATCAGCCCCAGCATTTT.

The V gene is TRBV5-1, the J gene TRBJ2-3; no firm D call. This CDR3 has 14 amino acids. Germline CDR1 is SGHRS and CDR2 is YFSETQ. The ends were cut back, 6 bases at V and 1 base at J, with 12 bases in the middle. The CDR3 sequence: CASNPLSGTDTQYF. CDR3 nucleotide sequence: TGCGCCAGCAACCCGTTGAGTGGCACAGATACGCAGTATTTT. The full variable domain, rest sourced from reference TRBV5-1 and TRBJ2-3, is KAGVTQTPRYLIKTRGQQVTLSCSPISGHRSVSWYQQTPGQGLQFLFEYFSETQRNKGNFPGRFSGRQFSNSRSEMNVSTLELGDSALYLCASNPLSGTDTQYFGPGTRLTVL.

J is TRBJ2-6 and V is TRBV5-1, with TRBD1 matching over 7 bases. The CDR3 sequence is 15 residues long. V was pared by 4 bases and J by 3 bases, with 4 bases of the junction left unmatched. The germline CDR1 and CDR2 sequences are SGHRS and YFSETQ. Here the CDR3 reads CASSDRVIGANVLTF. The CDR3 bases are TGCGCCAGCAGCGACAGGGTAATTGGGGCCAACGTCCTGACTTTC.

The V and J genes are TRBV29-1 and TRBJ1-1; 8 bases are shared with TRBD1. Germline-derived CDR1 and CDR2 are SQVTM and ANQGSEA. This CDR3 has 14 residues. In DNA form, the CDR3 reads TGCCGAGTGGTAGAGACAGGGGTTAACACTGAAGCTTTCTTT. As protein: CRVVETGVNTEAFF. Based on the CDR3 plus reference TRBV29-1 and TRBJ1-1, the full variable domain is SAVISQKPSRDICQRGTSLTIQCQVDSQVTMMFWYRQQPGQSLTLIATANQGSEATYESGFVIDKFPISRPNLTFSTLTVSNMSPEDSSIYLCRVVETGVNTEAFFGQGTRLTVV.

The V and J genes are TRBV19 and TRBJ2-1; 10 bases map to TRBD2. There are 13 residues in the CDR3. Germline CDR1 LNHDA, CDR2 SQIVND (reference sequence). Trimming took 7 bases from V and 6 from J; bases not matched to a gene: 3. CDR3 in DNA: TGTGCCAGTAAGGAGCGGGAGGGCAATGAGCAGTTCTTC. It encodes CASKEREGNEQFF.

This clonotype was recorded a few times. The chain employs TRBV5-1 and TRBJ1-1, with 7 bases matching TRBD1. From germline, CDR1 is SGHRS and CDR2 YFSETQ. There are 15 residues in the CDR3. V shed 0 bases, J shed 1 base, and the junction held 3 bases outside the gene matches. CDR3 amino acids: CASSLGDRTNTEAFF. CDR3 in DNA: TGCGCCAGCAGCTTGGGGGACAGAACGAACACTGAAGCTTTCTTT.

This rearrangement joins TRBV7-9 to TRBJ2-7; the match to TRBD1 covers 7 bases. CDR1 SEHNR and CDR2 FQNEAQ come from the germline V gene (reference sequence). The CDR3 consists of 13 residues. CDR3 nucleotide sequence: TGTGCCTGCAGCTCCGACAGGGTGGGAGAGCAGTACGTC. This sequence encodes CACSSDRVGEQYV.

This clonotype was picked up many times. This chain links TRBV29-1 with TRBJ2-1; 11 bases map to TRBD2. This CDR3 region has 13 residues. V was pared by 7 bases and J by 4 bases, with 3 bases of the junction left unmatched. The germline CDR1 and CDR2 sequences are SQVTM and ANQGSEA. The CDR3 DNA sequence: TGCAGCGCCCGGACTAGCGGGTACAATGAGCAGTTCTTC. This encodes CSARTSGYNEQFF.

This clonotype has a handful of counts. The chain joins TRBV12-3 or TRBV12-4 to TRBJ2-3, with 7 bases aligning to TRBD2. The J segment lost 3 bases and the V segment lost 5 bases, leaving 14 bases of the junction unmatched. This CDR3 spans 17 amino acids. The CDR3 spells CASSIPFESRGTDTQYF. For the CDR3, the DNA is TGTGCCAGCAGTATCCCGTTTGAATCGCGGGGGACAGATACGCAGTATTTT.

This clonotype has at least ten counts. The chain has TRBV6-2 or TRBV6-3 and TRBJ2-1; possibly TRBD1 for D (6 bases). V lost 2 bases to trimming and J lost 10 bases, with 12 bases between them. The CDR3 spans 13 residues. Germline CDR1 and CDR2: MNHEY and SVGEGT. The CDR3 here is CASSYARGWEQFF. As DNA, the CDR3 is TGTGCCAGCAGTTACGCCAGGGGCTGGGAGCAGTTCTTC.

The gene calls are TRBV29-1 and TRBJ1-1, with D possibly TRBD1 on 5 matching bases. Looked up from germline, CDR1 is SQVTM and CDR2 is ANQGSEA. The CDR3 loop spans 14 amino acids. The V and J ends lost 1 base and 6 bases respectively, with 15 bases between them. CDR3 protein: CSVEGDPRGPEAFF. The CDR3 DNA reads as TGCAGCGTTGAAGGGGACCCCCGGGGCCCTGAAGCTTTCTTT.